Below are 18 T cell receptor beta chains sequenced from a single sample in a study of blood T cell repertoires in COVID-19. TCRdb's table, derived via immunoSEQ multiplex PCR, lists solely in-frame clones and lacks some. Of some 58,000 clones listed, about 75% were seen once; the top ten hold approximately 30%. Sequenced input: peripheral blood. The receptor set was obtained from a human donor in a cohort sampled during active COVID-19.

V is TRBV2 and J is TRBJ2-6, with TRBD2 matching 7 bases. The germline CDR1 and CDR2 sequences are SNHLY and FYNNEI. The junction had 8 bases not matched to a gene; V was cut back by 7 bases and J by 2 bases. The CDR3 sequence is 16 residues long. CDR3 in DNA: TGTGCCAGCAACCAGAAAGGGAGGGCTGGGGCCAACGTCCTGACTTTC. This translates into CASNQKGRAGANVLTF.

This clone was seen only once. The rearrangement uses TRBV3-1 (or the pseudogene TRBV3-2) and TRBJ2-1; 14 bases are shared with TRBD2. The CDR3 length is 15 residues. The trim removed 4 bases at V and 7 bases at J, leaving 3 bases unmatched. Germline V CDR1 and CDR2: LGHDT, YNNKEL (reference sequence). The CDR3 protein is CASSPRTSGRNEQFF. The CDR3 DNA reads TGTGCCAGCAGCCCGCGGACTAGCGGGAGGAATGAGCAGTTCTTC.

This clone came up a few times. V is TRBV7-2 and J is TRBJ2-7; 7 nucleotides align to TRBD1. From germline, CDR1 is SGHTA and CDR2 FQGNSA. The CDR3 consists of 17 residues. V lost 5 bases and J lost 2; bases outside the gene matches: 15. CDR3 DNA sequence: TGTGCCAGCAGCCTAAAGCCGTCCGGGACAGTGACCTACGAGCAGTACTTC. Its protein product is CASSLKPSGTVTYEQYF.

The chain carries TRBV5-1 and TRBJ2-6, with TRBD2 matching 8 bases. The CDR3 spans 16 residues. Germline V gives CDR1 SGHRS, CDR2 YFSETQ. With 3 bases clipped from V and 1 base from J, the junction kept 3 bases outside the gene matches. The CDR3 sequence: CASSSGGRSGANVLTF. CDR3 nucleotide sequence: TGCGCCAGCAGCTCGGGGGGGCGGTCTGGGGCCAACGTCCTGACTTTC.

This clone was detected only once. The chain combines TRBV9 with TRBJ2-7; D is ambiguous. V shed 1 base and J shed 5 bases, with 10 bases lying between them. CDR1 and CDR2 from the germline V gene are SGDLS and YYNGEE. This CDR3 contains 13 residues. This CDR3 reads CASSVTVGNEQYF. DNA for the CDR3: TGTGCCAGCAGCGTAACAGTAGGAAACGAGCAGTACTTC.

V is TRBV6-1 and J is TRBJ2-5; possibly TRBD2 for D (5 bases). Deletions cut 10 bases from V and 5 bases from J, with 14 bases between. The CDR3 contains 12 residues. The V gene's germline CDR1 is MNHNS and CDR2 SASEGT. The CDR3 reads CATGGGPETQYF. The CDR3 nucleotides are TGTGCCACCGGTGGCGGGCCCGAGACCCAGTACTTC.

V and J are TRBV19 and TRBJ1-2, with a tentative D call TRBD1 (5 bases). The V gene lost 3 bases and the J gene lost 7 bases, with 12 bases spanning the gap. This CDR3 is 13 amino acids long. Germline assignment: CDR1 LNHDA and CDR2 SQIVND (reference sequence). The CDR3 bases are TGTGCCAGTAGTATTGGTACAGGCGGTGGCTACACCTTC. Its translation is CASSIGTGGGYTF.

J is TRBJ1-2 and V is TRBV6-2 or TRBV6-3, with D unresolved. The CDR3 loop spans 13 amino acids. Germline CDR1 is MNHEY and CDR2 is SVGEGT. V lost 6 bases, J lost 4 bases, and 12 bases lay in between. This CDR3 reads CASSHDSRYGYTF. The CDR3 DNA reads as TGTGCCAGCAGCCACGACTCACGCTATGGCTACACCTTC.

The CDR3 nucleotides read TGCAGTGCTAGTACGGTGAACACCGGGGAGCTGTTTTTT. Its translation is CSASTVNTGELFF. The chain uses TRBV20-1 and TRBJ2-2; D uncertain. CDR3 length equals 13 residues. V shed 3 bases and J shed 1 base, with 6 bases lying between them. Germline V gives CDR1 DFQATT, CDR2 SNEGSKA (reference sequence).

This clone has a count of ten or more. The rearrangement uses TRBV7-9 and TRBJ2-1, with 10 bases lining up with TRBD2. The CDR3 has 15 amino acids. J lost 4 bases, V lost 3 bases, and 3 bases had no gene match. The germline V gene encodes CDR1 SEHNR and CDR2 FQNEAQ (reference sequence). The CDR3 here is CASSLTSGYYNEQFF. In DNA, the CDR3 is TGTGCCAGCAGCTTGACTAGCGGGTATTACAATGAGCAGTTCTTC.

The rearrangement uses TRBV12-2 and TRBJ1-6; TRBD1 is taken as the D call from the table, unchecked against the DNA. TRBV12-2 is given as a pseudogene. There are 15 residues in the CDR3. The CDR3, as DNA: TGTGCAAGTCGCTTTAGGGGACAGAAAAATTCACCCCTCCACTTT. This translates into CASRFRGQKNSPLHF.

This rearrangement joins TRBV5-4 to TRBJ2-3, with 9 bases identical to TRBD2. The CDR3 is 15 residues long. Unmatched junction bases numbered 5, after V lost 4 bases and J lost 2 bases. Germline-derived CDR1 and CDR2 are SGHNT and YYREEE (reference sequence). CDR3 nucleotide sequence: TGTGCCAGCAGCCCGACTAGCGGCTCCACAGATACGCAGTATTTT. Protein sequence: CASSPTSGSTDTQYF.

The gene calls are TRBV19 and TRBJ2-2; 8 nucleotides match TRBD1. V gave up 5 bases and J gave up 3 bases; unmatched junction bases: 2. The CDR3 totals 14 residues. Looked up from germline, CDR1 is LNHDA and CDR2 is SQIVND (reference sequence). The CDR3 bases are TGTGCCAGTAGTTCCAGGGGGCACACCGGGGAGCTGTTTTTT. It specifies CASSSRGHTGELFF. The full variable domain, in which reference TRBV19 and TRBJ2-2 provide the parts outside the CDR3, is DGGITQSPKYLFRKEGQNVTLSCEQNLNHDAMYWYRQDPGQGLRLIYYSQIVNDFQKGDIAEGYSVSREKKESFPLTVTSAQKNPTAFYLCASSSRGHTGELFFGEGSRLTVL.

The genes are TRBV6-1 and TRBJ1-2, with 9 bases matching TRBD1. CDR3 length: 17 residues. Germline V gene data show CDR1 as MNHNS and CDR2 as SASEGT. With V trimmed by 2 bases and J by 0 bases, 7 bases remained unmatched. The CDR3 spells CASSERGQGVANYGYTF. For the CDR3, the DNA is TGTGCCAGCAGTGAAAGGGGACAGGGAGTAGCTAACTATGGCTACACCTTC.

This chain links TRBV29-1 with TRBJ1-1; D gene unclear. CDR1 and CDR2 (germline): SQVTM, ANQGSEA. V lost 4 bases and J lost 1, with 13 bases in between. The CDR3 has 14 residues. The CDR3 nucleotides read TGCAGCGTTGCACAGCCCCGGGGGAACACTGAAGCTTTCTTT. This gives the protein CSVAQPRGNTEAFF.

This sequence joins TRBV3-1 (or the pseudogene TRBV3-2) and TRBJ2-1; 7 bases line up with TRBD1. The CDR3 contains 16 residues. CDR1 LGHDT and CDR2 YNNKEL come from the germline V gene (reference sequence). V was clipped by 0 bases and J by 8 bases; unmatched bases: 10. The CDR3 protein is CASSQDLVDRDHEQFF. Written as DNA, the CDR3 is TGTGCCAGCAGCCAAGATTTGGTAGACAGGGACCATGAGCAGTTCTTC.

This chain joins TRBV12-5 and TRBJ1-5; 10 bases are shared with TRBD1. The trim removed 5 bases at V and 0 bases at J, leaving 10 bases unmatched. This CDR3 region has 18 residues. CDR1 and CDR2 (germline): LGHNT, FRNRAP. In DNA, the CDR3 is TGTGCTAGTGGTAGTTCCGGGACAGGGGAATTTAGCAATCAGCCCCAGCATTTT. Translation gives CASGSSGTGEFSNQPQHF.

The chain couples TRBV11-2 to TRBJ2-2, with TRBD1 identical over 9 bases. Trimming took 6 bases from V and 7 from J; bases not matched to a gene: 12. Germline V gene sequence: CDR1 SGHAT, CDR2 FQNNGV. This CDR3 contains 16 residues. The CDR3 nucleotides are TGTGCCAGCAGGGTATCTCGACAGGGGGGCCTCGGGGAGCTGTTTTTT. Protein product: CASRVSRQGGLGELFF.